The sample holds many counts of the clone carrying this T cell receptor beta chain. This sample is part of a study of early T cells in non-severe SARS-CoV-2 infection. MiXCR, applied by TCRdb to the 5' RACE reads, yields one record per CDR3 protein. The sample has approximately 71,000 distinct CDR3 sequences, under 13% seen once; the top ten hold approximately 5.9%. This TCR derives from an adult who was a healthcare worker with PCR-confirmed SARS-CoV-2 infection or an uninfected control (not recorded which). Sequenced: whole blood.

The CDR3, as DNA: TGCGCCAGCAGCTTGAAATCGGATTCACCCCTCCACTTT. Translated: CASSLKSDSPLHF. The V gene is TRBV5-1, the J gene TRBJ1-6; no clear D. The germline V and J ends were trimmed by 1 base and 8 bases, with 7 bases remaining between them. Germline V gives CDR1 SGHRS, CDR2 YFSETQ. The CDR3 is made up of 13 amino acids.